Below are 19 T cell receptor beta chains sequenced from a single sample in a study of shared clonotypes between healthy human individuals. Some clones are missing from TCRdb's copy, which holds only in-frame ones; the method was immunoSEQ multiplex PCR. Of about 770,000 clones listed, 72% are singletons. The sample consisted of memory CD4+ T cells sorted from blood. Subset: CD45RA-negative fraction. The receptors originated from a woman in her thirties in good health.

The chain carries TRBV7-2 and TRBJ2-2, with 9 bases aligning to TRBD1. CDR1 and CDR2 from the germline V gene are SGHTA and FQGNSA. V dropped 6 bases and J dropped 1; count of bases not matched to a gene: 12. The CDR3 length is 18 residues. The DNA for the CDR3 is TGTGCCAGCAGACTCGGACAGGGGCTAATTTTGAACACCGGGGAGCTGTTTTTT. It is translated as CASRLGQGLILNTGELFF.

The DNA for the CDR3 is TGTGCCAGCAGCCTCCGGGGGAACACCGGGGAGCTGTTTTTT. This encodes CASSLRGNTGELFF. This chain joins TRBV11-2 and TRBJ2-2; possibly TRBD2 for D (5 bases). The ends were cut back, 5 bases at V and 1 base at J, with 8 bases in the middle. Germline CDR1 and CDR2: SGHAT and FQNNGV. This CDR3 spans 14 amino acids. Combining the CDR3 with reference TRBV11-2 and TRBJ2-2 gives the whole variable domain EAGVAQSPRYKIIEKRQSVAFWCNPISGHATLYWYQQILGQGPKLLIQFQNNGVVDDSQLPKDRFSAERLKGVDSTLKIQPAKLEDSAVYLCASSLRGNTGELFFGEGSRLTVL.

In its sample, this clone was seen many times. The rearrangement links TRBV10-1 to TRBJ2-7; D not certain. The CDR3 consists of 15 residues. Germline V gives CDR1 WNHNN, CDR2 SYGVQD (reference sequence). V was shortened by 2 bases and J by 3 bases, with 14 bases between the two germline ends. This CDR3 reads CASSEASGLNYEQYF. CDR3 bases: TGCGCCAGCAGTGAGGCTTCGGGTTTGAACTACGAGCAGTACTTC.

The chain employs TRBV11-2 and TRBJ2-1, with TRBD1 identical over 11 bases. The CDR3 has 18 residues. V shed 5 bases, J shed 2 bases, and the junction held 11 bases outside the gene matches. Germline CDR1 and CDR2: SGHAT and FQNNGV. CDR3 sequence: CASSIGQGALDTYNEQFF. The CDR3 bases are TGTGCCAGCAGCATCGGACAGGGGGCACTCGATACCTACAATGAGCAGTTCTTC.

The chain links TRBV19 to TRBJ2-6; TRBD1 aligns across 9 bases. This CDR3 contains 18 residues. V was pared by 3 bases and J by 0 bases, with 6 bases of the junction left unmatched. In germline, CDR1 is LNHDA, CDR2 SQIVND (reference sequence). Written as DNA, the CDR3 is TGTGCCAGTAGTATTACAGGGGGCGGAGGCTCTGGGGCCAACGTCCTGACTTTC. Protein product: CASSITGGGGSGANVLTF.

V is TRBV6-5 and J is TRBJ1-3; 7 nucleotides align to TRBD1. The germline V gene encodes CDR1 MNHEY and CDR2 SVGAGI. The CDR3 has 16 residues. V lost 0 bases, J lost 4 bases, and 6 bases stayed unmatched. The CDR3 is CASSYSRGRRGNTIYF. In DNA, the CDR3 is TGTGCCAGCAGTTACTCGAGGGGGCGCAGGGGAAACACCATATATTTT.

The chain joins TRBV2 to TRBJ1-2, with TRBD1 matching over 8 bases. V dropped 5 bases and J dropped 0; count of bases not matched to a gene: 2. CDR3 size: 14 residues. CDR1 and CDR2 (germline): SNHLY, FYNNEI. The CDR3 DNA reads as TGTGCCAGCAGTCAACAGGGGGCTAACTATGGCTACACCTTC. This codes for CASSQQGANYGYTF.

This chain joins TRBV5-1 and TRBJ2-5; no clear D. This CDR3 has 14 residues. V lost 0 bases and J lost 1, with 7 bases in between. The germline CDR1 and CDR2 sequences are SGHRS and YFSETQ. CDR3: CASSLDPVQETQYF. CDR3 nucleotide sequence: TGCGCCAGCAGCTTGGATCCAGTCCAAGAGACCCAGTACTTC.

The gene calls are TRBV30 and TRBJ1-2, with D tentatively TRBD1 (5 bases). From germline, CDR1 is GTSNPN and CDR2 SVGIG (reference sequence). The CDR3 is made up of 12 amino acids. V was clipped by 3 bases and J by 4 bases, with 9 bases between them. CDR3 coding DNA: TGTGCCTGGAGCGACAGTGGCTATGGCTACACCTTC. Its translation: CAWSDSGYGYTF.

In nucleotides, the CDR3 is TGTGCCAGCAGGGGGGACAGCTCTGGAAACACCATATATTTT. Its protein is CASRGDSSGNTIYF. The gene calls are TRBV2 and TRBJ1-3, with 7 bases aligning to TRBD1. Germline loops: CDR1 SNHLY, CDR2 FYNNEI. V shed 6 bases and J 0 bases; nucleotides not matched to a gene: 2. The CDR3 runs 14 residues. The entire variable domain, with the rest obtained from reference TRBV2 and TRBJ1-3, is as follows: EPEVTQTPSHQVTQMGQEVILRCVPISNHLYFYWYRQILGQKVEFLVSFYNNEISEKSEIFDDQFSVERPDGSNFTLKIRSTKLEDSAMYFCASRGDSSGNTIYFGEGSWLTVV.

The rearrangement links TRBV27 to TRBJ1-4; 8 positions agree with TRBD1. The CDR3 runs 14 residues. CDR1 MNHEY and CDR2 SMNVEV come from the germline V gene (reference sequence). Trimming took 6 bases from V and 4 from J; bases not matched to a gene: 4. CDR3 sequence reads: CASSMTGVNEKLFF. The CDR3 bases are TGTGCCAGCAGCATGACAGGGGTTAATGAAAAACTGTTTTTT.

The chain carries TRBV7-8 and TRBJ1-5, with D perhaps matching TRBD1 (5 bases). The CDR3 is 15 amino acids. Germline V gene sequence: CDR1 SGHVS, CDR2 FQNEAQ. Trimming pared 2 bases from V and 6 bases from J, leaving 14 bases between. CDR3 DNA: TGTGCCAGCAGCTTACACCAGGGCCCATCTCAGCCCCAGCATTTT. Its translation is CASSLHQGPSQPQHF.

This clone was picked up many times. The same CDR3 also results from other DNA sequences found in this sample. This sequence joins TRBV7-9 and TRBJ2-1; D possibly matches TRBD1 or TRBD2 (5 bases each). Trimming stripped 5 bases from V and 6 bases from J, with 14 bases between. This CDR3 has 14 residues. Germline CDR1 reads SEHNR; CDR2 reads FQNEAQ (reference sequence). Written as DNA, the CDR3 is TGTGCCAGCAGCACCGGGACGCCGCCCAATGAGCAGTTCTTC. Protein sequence: CASSTGTPPNEQFF.

DNA for the CDR3: TGTGCCAGTAGTATGACTAGCGGGGCTAGCACAGATACGCAGTATTTT. Protein product: CASSMTSGASTDTQYF. The V gene is TRBV19, the J gene TRBJ2-3, with 11 positions matching TRBD2. This CDR3 is 16 amino acids long. V trimming: 3 bases; J trimming: 0 bases; junction bases outside the gene matches: 2. Germline CDR1 is LNHDA and CDR2 is SQIVND (reference sequence).

This chain uses TRBV18 with TRBJ2-7; 9 bases agree with TRBD2. The germline CDR1 and CDR2 sequences are KGHSH and LQKENI. The CDR3 loop spans 18 amino acids. Trimming at V came to 5 bases and at J to 5 bases, leaving 19 bases not matched to a gene. The CDR3 protein is CASSSRLDGSGSYDEQYF. As DNA, the CDR3 is TGTGCCAGCTCATCAAGATTAGATGGTAGCGGGAGTTACGACGAGCAGTACTTC.

The rearrangement links TRBV5-6 to TRBJ1-1, with 9 bases matching TRBD1. This CDR3 comprises 16 residues. J was trimmed by 0 bases and V by 1 base; bases with no gene match: 4. Germline CDR1 SGHDT, CDR2 YYEEEE. CDR3 in DNA: TGTGCCAGCAGCTTGAGGGACAGGGCGATGAACACTGAAGCTTTCTTT. As protein: CASSLRDRAMNTEAFF. Filled out from reference TRBV5-6 and TRBJ1-1, the complete variable domain reads DAGVTQSPTHLIKTRGQQVTLRCSPKSGHDTVSWYQQALGQGPQFIFQYYEEEERQRGNFPDRFSGHQFPNYSSELNVNALLLGDSALYLCASSLRDRAMNTEAFFGQGTRLTVV.

CDR3 bases: TGTGCCAGCAGCTTAGGAGGCAGGGGTGAAAAACTGTTTTTT. Protein product: CASSLGGRGEKLFF. J is TRBJ1-4 and V is TRBV7-2; possible D gene TRBD1, 6 bases. V lost 1 base to trimming and J lost 7 bases, with 10 bases between them. Germline V CDR1 and CDR2: SGHTA, FQGNSA. This CDR3 has 14 amino acids. Using reference TRBV7-2 and TRBJ1-4 for the parts outside the CDR3, the full variable domain is GAGVSQSPSNKVTEKGKDVELRCDPISGHTALYWYRQSLGQGLEFLIYFQGNSAPDKSGLPSDRFSAERTGGSVSTLTIQRTQQEDSAVYLCASSLGGRGEKLFFGSGTQLSVL.

The chain uses TRBV7-9 and TRBJ2-5; 11 bases line up with TRBD2. The length of the CDR3 is 16 residues. With 4 bases clipped from V and 5 bases from J, the junction kept 9 bases outside the gene matches. Germline V gene lookup returns CDR1 SEHNR and CDR2 FQNEAQ (reference sequence). The DNA for the CDR3 is TGTGCCAGCAGCTCAGGACTAGCGGGTTTTAGGGAGACCCAGTACTTC. It is translated as CASSSGLAGFRETQYF.

CDR3 in DNA: TGCAGCGGGACCAAGACAGGGGTCGAGGAGACCCAGTACTTC. This sequence encodes CSGTKTGVEETQYF. V is TRBV29-1 and J is TRBJ2-5; 8 nucleotides align to TRBD1. Per germline, CDR1 SQVTM and CDR2 ANQGSEA. V lost 7 bases to trimming and J lost 5 bases; unmatched junction nucleotides: 12. The length of the CDR3 is 14 residues.